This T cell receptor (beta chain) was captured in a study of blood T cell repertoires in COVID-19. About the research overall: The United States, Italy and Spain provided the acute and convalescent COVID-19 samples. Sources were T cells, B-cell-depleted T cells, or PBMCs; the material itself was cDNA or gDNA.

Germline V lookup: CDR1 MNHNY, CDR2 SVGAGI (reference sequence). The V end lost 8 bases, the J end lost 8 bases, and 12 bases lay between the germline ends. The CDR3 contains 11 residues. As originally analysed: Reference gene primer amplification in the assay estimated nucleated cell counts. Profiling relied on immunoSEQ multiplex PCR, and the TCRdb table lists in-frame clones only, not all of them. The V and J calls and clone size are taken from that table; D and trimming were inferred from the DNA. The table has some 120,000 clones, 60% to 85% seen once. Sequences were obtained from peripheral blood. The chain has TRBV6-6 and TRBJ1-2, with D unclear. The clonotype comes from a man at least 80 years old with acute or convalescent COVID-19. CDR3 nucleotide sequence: TGTGCCAGCGGATACGGGAGGGGCTACACCTTC. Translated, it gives CASGYGRGYTF.